This TCR beta chain was profiled in a study of blood T cells in healthy people across ages. The study, taken as a whole, reports: Unknown CMV status may confound age-related changes in expanded clones. One million T cells yielded diversity estimates that were considered underestimates.

Trimming shortened V by 2 bases and J by 2 bases, and 9 bases separated the two germline ends. Germline V lookup: CDR1 SNHLY, CDR2 FYNNEI. CDR3 size: 14 residues. With a J-beta primer mix and a sample-barcoded 5' primer, a second PCR ran about 6 to 11 cycles. With 12 random nucleotides, a template-switch adaptor tagged each individual cDNA molecule. From the 5' RACE reads, TCRdb called clonotypes with MiXCR, one entry per CDR3 protein. The sample consists of over a million distinct CDR3 sequences, around 43% of them appearing once. This clonotype was seen more than once but under ten times. Its matching antigen is unknown. The authors isolated at least 7 million PBMCs per sample.

The rearrangement joins TRBV2 to TRBJ2-5, with D tentatively TRBD2 (7 bases). This TCR was recovered from a woman aged 60-70 years in good health. Sample: blood. For the CDR3, the DNA is TGTGCCAGCAGTGAAAGGGGGGGTCAAGAGACCCAGTACTTC. Amino acid sequence: CASSERGGQETQYF.